These 26 T cell receptor beta chains were sequenced from one sample in a study of Ad26.COV2.S vaccination and SARS-CoV-2 variants. The repertoire was sequenced with immunoSEQ multiplex PCR; TCRdb's copy has only in-frame clones and lacks some. The data show about 400,000 clones, approximately 91% seen once. Treatment meaning: about 20 received Ad26.COV2.S at low or high dose, single or two shots; about 5 received placebo; per-sample allocation not given. After the first vaccine or placebo injection, samples were drawn on day 63. The sample consisted of peripheral blood, taken in a trial of Ad26.COV2.S vaccine versus placebo. The origin of the receptors is a person between 18 and 59 years old who received the Ad26.COV2.S COVID-19 vaccine or a placebo.

The gene calls are TRBV9 and TRBJ2-7, with D hard to call. The CDR3 totals 15 residues. With 3 bases removed from V and 5 bases from J, the gap between germline ends came to 18 bases. Germline V gene data show CDR1 as SGDLS and CDR2 as YYNGEE. The CDR3 DNA sequence: TGTGCCAGCAGCGCCCGAGACGGGTACATGGACGAGCAGTACTTC. Residues: CASSARDGYMDEQYF.

V usage is TRBV6-2 or TRBV6-3 and J usage is TRBJ1-3; no reliable D call. Germline V gives CDR1 MNHEY, CDR2 SVGEGT. This CDR3 contains 12 residues. Trimming pared 6 bases from V and 7 bases from J, leaving 10 bases between. The CDR3 DNA is TGTGCCAGCAGCCGTAGTGGGAACACCATATATTTT. This sequence encodes CASSRSGNTIYF.

This clone showed up just a few times. V gene TRBV2 combines with J gene TRBJ1-1, with unresolved D. Trimming cost V 7 bases and J 0 bases, with 3 bases left between them. Germline CDR1 reads SNHLY; CDR2 reads FYNNEI. The CDR3 runs to 11 residues. CDR3 residues: CASTMNTEAFF. The CDR3 bases are TGTGCCAGCACAATGAACACTGAAGCTTTCTTT. The variable domain in full, completed from reference TRBV2 and TRBJ1-1, reads EPEVTQTPSHQVTQMGQEVILRCVPISNHLYFYWYRQILGQKVEFLVSFYNNEISEKSEIFDDQFSVERPDGSNFTLKIRSTKLEDSAMYFCASTMNTEAFFGQGTRLTVV.

This chain connects TRBV5-6 to TRBJ1-6; TRBD1 agrees at 7 bases. V shed 4 bases and J 6 bases; nucleotides not matched to a gene: 7. Germline V CDR1 and CDR2: SGHDT, YYEEEE. This CDR3 contains 15 residues. CDR3 bases: TGTGCCAGCAGCACCCAGGACAGGCCTAATTCACCCCTCCACTTT. It is translated as CASSTQDRPNSPLHF.

The rearrangement joins TRBV7-3 to TRBJ2-3, with D unresolved. The CDR3 consists of 13 residues. V was trimmed by 5 bases and J by 0 bases, leaving 6 bases between them. Germline V gives CDR1 SGHTA, CDR2 FQGTGA. DNA for the CDR3: TGTGCCAGCAGCGTATCGAGCACAGATACGCAGTATTTT. It encodes CASSVSSTDTQYF.

This chain uses TRBV7-6 with TRBJ2-3; TRBD2 agrees at 9 bases. V dropped 3 bases and J dropped 5; count of bases not matched to a gene: 6. The CDR3 spans 15 residues. Germline CDR1 reads SGHVS; CDR2 reads FNYEAQ. The CDR3, as DNA: TGTGCCAGCAGCTTTAGCGGGAGCGAAGAAGATACGCAGTATTTT. This translates into CASSFSGSEEDTQYF.

In its sample, this clone was seen once. The chain employs TRBV30 and TRBJ2-7; no clear D. CDR3 length equals 11 residues. Trimming removed 1 base at V and 2 bases at J, with 3 bases between. Germline CDR1 reads GTSNPN; CDR2 reads SVGIG (reference sequence). CDR3 loop: CAWSGAYEQYF. The DNA of the CDR3 is TGTGCCTGGAGTGGGGCCTACGAGCAGTACTTC.

The rearrangement joins TRBV6-5 to TRBJ1-5, with 7 bases aligning to TRBD1. The CDR3 has 14 residues. Germline V gene data show CDR1 as MNHEY and CDR2 as SVGAGI. V shed 7 bases, J shed 2 bases, and the junction held 5 bases outside the gene matches. As DNA, the CDR3 is TGTGCCAGCACAGGGGGTAATGGCAATCAGCCCCAGCATTTT. It translates to CASTGGNGNQPQHF.

This chain joins TRBV5-5 and TRBJ2-7; D is unresolved. The V gene's germline CDR1 is SGHKS and CDR2 YYEKEE (reference sequence). V was clipped by 7 bases and J by 3 bases, with 14 bases between them. CDR3 length equals 13 residues. CDR3 loop: CASGMTEIYEQYF. For the CDR3, the DNA is TGTGCCAGCGGAATGACGGAGATCTACGAGCAGTACTTC.

The chain is built from TRBV15 and TRBJ1-5, with TRBD1 as a possible D gene (6 bases). The germline V and J ends were trimmed by 5 bases and 7 bases, with 24 bases remaining between them. Germline-derived CDR1 and CDR2 are LNHNV and YYDKDF (reference sequence). The CDR3 sequence is 17 residues long. The CDR3 loop is CATSFRQEAGNGQPQHF. Here the CDR3 DNA reads TGTGCCACCAGCTTCCGACAGGAAGCGGGTAACGGGCAGCCCCAGCATTTT. The variable domain in full, with the rest retrieved from reference TRBV15 and TRBJ1-5, is DAMVIQNPRYQVTQFGKPVTLSCSQTLNHNVMYWYQQKSSQAPKLLFHYYDKDFNNEADTPDNFQSRRPNTSFCFLDIRSPGLGDTAMYLCATSFRQEAGNGQPQHFGDGTRLSIL.

J is TRBJ2-7 and V is TRBV29-1; 10 bases agree with TRBD1. The CDR3 length is 13 residues. J gave up 2 bases and V 4 bases, and 2 bases lay outside the gene matches. Germline CDR1 SQVTM, CDR2 ANQGSEA. The CDR3 reads CSVGTGGAYEQYF. DNA for the CDR3: TGCAGCGTTGGGACAGGGGGTGCCTACGAGCAGTACTTC.

The chain recombines TRBV19 with TRBJ2-2, with D possibly matching TRBD2 (6 bases). This CDR3 is built from 18 residues. Trimming stripped 4 bases from V and 1 base from J, with 19 bases between. The germline V gene has CDR1 LNHDA and CDR2 SQIVND (reference sequence). The CDR3, as DNA: TGTGCCAGTAGTACCCTCGGTGGAGGGATTAAGAACACCGGGGAGCTGTTTTTT. It codes for CASSTLGGGIKNTGELFF. Combining the CDR3 with reference TRBV19 and TRBJ2-2 gives the whole variable domain DGGITQSPKYLFRKEGQNVTLSCEQNLNHDAMYWYRQDPGQGLRLIYYSQIVNDFQKGDIAEGYSVSREKKESFPLTVTSAQKNPTAFYLCASSTLGGGIKNTGELFFGEGSRLTVL.

This sequence joins TRBV6-6 and TRBJ1-2; D might be TRBD1 (6 bases). This CDR3 comprises 14 residues. Germline CDR1 MNHNY, CDR2 SVGAGI (reference sequence). Trimming removed 4 bases at V and 6 bases at J, with 15 bases between. In nucleotides, the CDR3 is TGTGCCAGCAGTTTGTATTTACAGGGTGATGGCTACACCTTC. Translated: CASSLYLQGDGYTF.

This chain links TRBV9 with TRBJ2-7; D is ambiguous. CDR3 size: 14 residues. Germline CDR1 reads SGDLS; CDR2 reads YYNGEE. Trimming stripped 4 bases from V and 2 bases from J, with 13 bases between. In nucleotides, the CDR3 is TGTGCCAGCAGCCCCCAGGATGGGACCTACGAGCAGTACTTC. It yields the protein CASSPQDGTYEQYF.

This clone was detected once. The chain is built from TRBV3-1 (or the pseudogene TRBV3-2) and TRBJ1-2; D is ambiguous. CDR3 size: 13 residues. V lost 5 bases and J 1 base, leaving 8 bases between the germline ends. Germline CDR1 LGHDT, CDR2 YNNKEL (reference sequence). CDR3 sequence: CASSFQVNYGYTF. CDR3 sequence (DNA): TGTGCCAGCAGCTTTCAGGTTAACTATGGCTACACCTTC.

There are a few counts of this clone. The V gene is TRBV18, the J gene TRBJ2-2; 9 nucleotides match TRBD2. Germline CDR1 KGHSH, CDR2 LQKENI. There are 16 residues in the CDR3. After removal of 2 bases from V and 6 bases from J, the junction contained 7 bases not matched to a gene. In DNA form, the CDR3 reads TGTGCCAGCTCACCAAATAGCGGGAGCTCGTCCGGGGAGCTGTTTTTT. It encodes CASSPNSGSSSGELFF.

Comments on this clone: This sample includes further DNA sequences coding for the same CDR3. The chain combines TRBV28 with TRBJ1-2; D uncertain. This CDR3 region has 14 residues. In germline, CDR1 is MDHEN, CDR2 SYDVKM. Trimming removed 2 bases at V and 4 bases at J, with 11 bases between. CDR3 bases: TGTGCCAGCAGTTTACGAAGCCAGGCCTATGGCTACACCTTC. It yields the protein CASSLRSQAYGYTF.

This chain joins TRBV11-2 and TRBJ2-7, with D maybe TRBD1 (5 bases). This CDR3 is 17 amino acids long. Trimming took 0 bases from V and 3 from J, leaving 18 bases between them. Per the germline V gene, CDR1 is SGHAT and CDR2 is FQNNGV. CDR3 in amino acids: CASSLDRQGKGGYEQYF. DNA for the CDR3: TGTGCCAGCAGCTTAGATAGGCAGGGTAAAGGCGGCTACGAGCAGTACTTC. Drawing the rest from reference TRBV11-2 and TRBJ2-7, the complete variable domain is EAGVAQSPRYKIIEKRQSVAFWCNPISGHATLYWYQQILGQGPKLLIQFQNNGVVDDSQLPKDRFSAERLKGVDSTLKIQPAKLEDSAVYLCASSLDRQGKGGYEQYFGPGTRLTVT.

Only one count was recorded for this clone. The rearrangement uses TRBV19 and TRBJ2-3; perhaps TRBD2 as D (5 bases). This CDR3 has 14 residues. Germline CDR1 is LNHDA and CDR2 is SQIVND (reference sequence). The V end lost 1 base, the J end lost 6 bases, and 11 bases lay between the germline ends. The DNA of the CDR3 is TGTGCCAGTAGTATAGTAGGCCGGGGTGATACGCAGTATTTT. Protein sequence: CASSIVGRGDTQYF.

The V gene is TRBV28, the J gene TRBJ1-6; D is unresolved. The CDR3 runs 15 residues. The V and J ends lost 8 bases and 5 bases respectively, with 16 bases between them. The germline V gene has CDR1 MDHEN and CDR2 SYDVKM. The CDR3 loop reads CASSVRARNNSPLHF. The CDR3 DNA sequence: TGTGCCAGCTCCGTGCGGGCGCGGAATAATTCACCCCTCCACTTT. The variable domain in full, completed from reference TRBV28 and TRBJ1-6, reads DVKVTQSSRYLVKRTGEKVFLECVQDMDHENMFWYRQDPGLGLRLIYFSYDVKMKEKGDIPEGYSVSREKKERFSLILESASTNQTSMYLCASSVRARNNSPLHFGNGTRLTVT.

J is TRBJ2-1 and V is TRBV5-1; D may be TRBD2 (5 bases). CDR3 length equals 13 residues. With 7 bases removed from V and 9 bases from J, the gap between germline ends came to 17 bases. Germline values: CDR1 SGHRS, CDR2 YFSETQ. CDR3 amino acids: CASSPGVAGEQFF. CDR3 nucleotides: TGCGCCAGCTCCCCCGGGGTGGCGGGTGAGCAGTTCTTC.

This clone was seen a handful of times. The chain combines TRBV19 with TRBJ1-3; TRBD1 aligns across 8 bases. CDR1 LNHDA and CDR2 SQIVND come from the germline V gene (reference sequence). Germline trimming cut 6 bases from V and 0 bases from J; bases unmatched to any gene: 4. CDR3 size: 15 residues. This CDR3 is CASSLTGGSGNTIYF. In nucleotides, the CDR3 is TGTGCCAGTAGCCTCACAGGGGGCTCTGGAAACACCATATATTTT.

The J gene is TRBJ1-2, the V gene TRBV2; TRBD1 matches 9 bases. This CDR3 comprises 13 residues. V lost 6 bases, J lost 6 bases, and 5 bases stayed unmatched. Germline CDR1 SNHLY, CDR2 FYNNEI. The CDR3 spells CASRAQGANGYTF. The CDR3 DNA reads as TGTGCCAGCAGAGCACAGGGGGCTAATGGCTACACCTTC.

This clone was counted only a few times. V usage is TRBV28 and J usage is TRBJ2-6; perhaps TRBD1 as D (6 bases). Germline-derived CDR1 and CDR2 are MDHEN and SYDVKM. The CDR3 loop spans 15 amino acids. V was cut by 5 bases and J by 0 bases, with 8 bases left in between. The CDR3 here is CASSTGFSGANVLTF. The CDR3 region has the DNA TGTGCCAGCAGTACAGGGTTCTCTGGGGCCAACGTCCTGACTTTC.

This clone came up a few times. The V gene is TRBV7-9, the J gene TRBJ1-1, with D hard to call. The V end was cut by 0 bases, the J end by 6 bases, with 11 bases between. There are 14 residues in the CDR3. Germline CDR1 is SEHNR and CDR2 is FQNEAQ (reference sequence). The CDR3 sequence: CASSLAVGRAEAFF. The CDR3 DNA reads as TGTGCCAGCAGCTTAGCGGTCGGGAGAGCTGAAGCTTTCTTT.

On this clone: The same CDR3 also results from other DNA sequences found in this sample. V is TRBV12-3 or TRBV12-4 and J is TRBJ1-2, with D perhaps matching TRBD1 (6 bases). With 8 bases removed from V and 4 bases from J, the gap between germline ends came to 8 bases. CDR3 length: 11 amino acids. Here the CDR3 reads CASSDSYGYTF. The CDR3 DNA sequence: TGTGCCAGCTCGGACAGCTATGGCTACACCTTC.